Presented here are 11 T cell receptor beta chains from one specimen sequenced in a study of T cells in Graves' hyperthyroidism and ophthalmopathy. Amplified TCR beta CDR3 regions derived from RNA transcripts. First-round RT-PCR targeting the TCR CDR3 was performed with the HTBI primer set. TCRdb fed the multiplex PCR reads into MiXCR, producing one record per CDR3 protein. The sample holds about 580,000 distinct CDR3 sequences, over 11% seen once. Material: blood. Receptor source: a woman in her twenties or thirties with Graves' hyperthyroidism that later progressed to Graves' ophthalmopathy.

V is TRBV7-9 and J is TRBJ2-1, with TRBD2 identical over 11 bases. The CDR3 sequence is 17 residues long. The germline V gene encodes CDR1 SEHNR and CDR2 FQNEAQ (reference sequence). V was pared by 4 bases and J by 4 bases, with 9 bases of the junction left unmatched. This chain's CDR3 is CASSSGATSGNYNEQFF. DNA for the CDR3: TGTGCCAGCAGCTCAGGGGCGACTAGCGGGAATTACAATGAGCAGTTCTTC. Together with reference TRBV7-9 and TRBJ2-1, the CDR3 gives the full variable domain: DTGVSQNPRHKITKRGQNVTFRCDPISEHNRLYWYRQTLGQGPEFLTYFQNEAQLEKSRLLSDRFSAERPKGSFSTLEIQRTEQGDSAMYLCASSSGATSGNYNEQFFGPGTRLTVL.

This clonotype was recorded many times. In nucleotides, the CDR3 is TGTGCCAGCAGTCCCCGGGGGGCCGGTACCGAGACCCAGTACTTC. The encoded protein is CASSPRGAGTETQYF. The chain joins TRBV28 to TRBJ2-5; possible D gene TRBD2, 7 bases. The CDR3 is 15 amino acids. Germline V gene sequence: CDR1 MDHEN, CDR2 SYDVKM. The V end lost 5 bases, the J end lost 5 bases, and 18 bases lay between the germline ends. Combining the CDR3 with reference TRBV28 and TRBJ2-5 gives the whole variable domain DVKVTQSSRYLVKRTGEKVFLECVQDMDHENMFWYRQDPGLGLRLIYFSYDVKMKEKGDIPEGYSVSREKKERFSLILESASTNQTSMYLCASSPRGAGTETQYFGPGTRLLVL.

This clonotype was picked up a small number of times. The chain uses TRBV20-1 and TRBJ1-2, with a possible D match to TRBD1 (5 bases). CDR1 and CDR2 from the germline V gene are DFQATT and SNEGSKA (reference sequence). V was cut by 0 bases and J by 4 bases, with 12 bases left in between. The CDR3 totals 14 residues. The CDR3 is CSAREPREAYGYTF. CDR3 DNA: TGCAGTGCTAGAGAGCCCAGGGAAGCCTATGGCTACACCTTC.

V usage is TRBV28 and J usage is TRBJ1-5; possible D gene TRBD1, 5 bases. V dropped 5 bases and J dropped 5 bases, with 22 bases sitting between them. The CDR3 sequence is 17 residues long. Germline CDR1 and CDR2: MDHEN and SYDVKM. CDR3 in DNA: TGTGCCAGCAGTCTCTCCGGGCCCGACAGAAACCATCAGCCCCAGCATTTT. Its translation is CASSLSGPDRNHQPQHF.

This clonotype was counted at least ten times. The chain recombines TRBV18 with TRBJ1-2; D uncertain. The CDR3 length is 16 residues. Deletions cut 3 bases from V and 0 bases from J, with 14 bases between. Germline-derived CDR1 and CDR2 are KGHSH and LQKENI. The CDR3 here is CASSPTPSSTNYGYTF. The CDR3, as DNA: TGTGCCAGCTCACCTACACCCTCCTCCACTAACTATGGCTACACCTTC.

This clonotype was recorded a few times. A clone one base away is much larger, so this may be a read error. This chain connects TRBV7-9 to TRBJ2-5; D is undetermined. With the DNA end fitting TRBJ2-1 better, the J assignment may be wrong. The CDR3 is made up of 13 amino acids. Looked up from germline, CDR1 is SEHNR and CDR2 is FQNEAQ (reference sequence). CDR3: CASSSPYQETQFF. Here the CDR3 DNA reads TGTGCCAGCAGCTCACCGTACCAAGAGACCCAGTTCTTC.

This clonotype has ten or more counts. The chain employs TRBV6-1 and TRBJ1-1; D is unclear. CDR3 length: 14 residues. Per the germline V gene, CDR1 is MNHNS and CDR2 is SASEGT. Deletions cut 6 bases from V and 4 bases from J, with 15 bases between. The CDR3: CASSPLGEGTEAFF. The CDR3 region has the DNA TGTGCCAGCAGCCCCTTGGGCGAGGGCACTGAAGCTTTCTTT.

There are many counts of this clonotype. The V call is TRBV20-1, the J call TRBJ2-3; a weak D match, TRBD1 (7 bases). V was clipped by 6 bases and J by 0 bases, with 22 bases between them. Germline CDR1 and CDR2: DFQATT and SNEGSKA (reference sequence). The CDR3 has 17 residues. The DNA of the CDR3 is TGCAGTGCAGGGGGCACCGGGATAGCGGCTAGCACAGATACGCAGTATTTT. Translated, it gives CSAGGTGIAASTDTQYF.

Many counts were recorded for this clonotype. V and J are TRBV11-2 and TRBJ2-7, with TRBD1 matching 9 bases. This CDR3 is built from 16 residues. Trimming took 3 bases from V and 3 from J; bases not matched to a gene: 9. Germline V gene data show CDR1 as SGHAT and CDR2 as FQNNGV. In DNA form, the CDR3 reads TGTGCCAGCAGCTTGGGCCTCACAGGGGGCAGCTACGAGCAGTACTTC. It codes for CASSLGLTGGSYEQYF. The full variable domain, rest sourced from reference TRBV11-2 and TRBJ2-7, is EAGVAQSPRYKIIEKRQSVAFWCNPISGHATLYWYQQILGQGPKLLIQFQNNGVVDDSQLPKDRFSAERLKGVDSTLKIQPAKLEDSAVYLCASSLGLTGGSYEQYFGPGTRLTVT.

In its sample, this clonotype was seen many times. V is TRBV12-3 or TRBV12-4 and J is TRBJ2-5; D remains unclear. Trimming pared 5 bases from V and 3 bases from J, leaving 13 bases between. This CDR3 comprises 14 residues. CDR3 sequence reads: CASSDSALEETQYF. The CDR3, as DNA: TGTGCCAGCAGTGATTCGGCCTTAGAAGAGACCCAGTACTTC.

This clonotype was detected many times. The rearrangement uses TRBV7-3 and TRBJ2-7, with 15 positions matching TRBD2. The length of the CDR3 is 18 residues. Per the germline V gene, CDR1 is SGHTA and CDR2 is FQGTGA. V lost 5 bases, J lost 4 bases, and 12 bases stayed unmatched. This CDR3 is CASSPTAGTSGRWYEQYF. CDR3 coding DNA: TGTGCCAGCAGCCCGACGGCCGGGACTAGCGGGAGGTGGTACGAGCAGTACTTC.